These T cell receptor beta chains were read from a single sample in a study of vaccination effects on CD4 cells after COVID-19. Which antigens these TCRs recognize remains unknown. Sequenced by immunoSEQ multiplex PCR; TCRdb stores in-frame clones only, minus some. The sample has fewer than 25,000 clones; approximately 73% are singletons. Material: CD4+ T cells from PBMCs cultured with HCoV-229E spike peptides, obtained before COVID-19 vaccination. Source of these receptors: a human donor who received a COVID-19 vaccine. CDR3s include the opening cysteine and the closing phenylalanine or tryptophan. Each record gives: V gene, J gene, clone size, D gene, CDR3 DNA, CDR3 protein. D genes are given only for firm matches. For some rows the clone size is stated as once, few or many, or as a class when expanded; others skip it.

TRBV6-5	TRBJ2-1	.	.	TGTGCCAGCACCCTGGCCATCAATGAGCAGTTCTTC	CASTLAINEQFF
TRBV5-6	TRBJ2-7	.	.	TGTGCCAGCAGTGGATTTGACGAGCAGTACTTC	CASSGFDEQYF
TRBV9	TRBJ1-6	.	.	TGTGCCAGCAGCGTAGGAAGGAGGGATAATTCACCCCTCCACTTT	CASSVGRRDNSPLHF
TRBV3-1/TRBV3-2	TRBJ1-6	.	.	TGTGCCAGCAGCCCAGGGCGGGGGTCACCCCTCCACTTT	CASSPGRGSPLHF
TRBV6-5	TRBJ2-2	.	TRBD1	TGTGCCAGCTCGCCGGGACAGGGAAATACCGGGGAGCTGTTTTTT	CASSPGQGNTGELFF
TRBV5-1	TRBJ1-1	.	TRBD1	TGCGCCAGCAGCTGGGGGACAGTTGTGAACACTGAAGCTTTCTTT	CASSWGTVVNTEAFF
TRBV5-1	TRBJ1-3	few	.	TGCGCCAGCAGCCCACAGGGCCCCTCTGGAAACACCATATATTTT	CASSPQGPSGNTIYF
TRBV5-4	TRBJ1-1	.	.	TGTGCCAGCAGCTTGGAAGTGGGAGAAGCTTTCTTT	CASSLEVGEAFF
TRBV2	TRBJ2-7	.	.	TGTGCCAGCAGGGTGTTATCCTACGAGCAGTACTTC	CASRVLSYEQYF
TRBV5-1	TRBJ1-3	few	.	TGCGCCAGCAGCCAAACCCCAGGGGACGGAAACACCATATATTTT	CASSQTPGDGNTIYF
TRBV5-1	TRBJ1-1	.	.	TGCGCCAGCAGGTCTAACATAGACACTGAAGCTTTCTTT	CASRSNIDTEAFF
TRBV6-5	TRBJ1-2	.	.	TGTGCCAGCAGAATCGAGGGGGGGGCGGGCTATGGCTACACCTTC	CASRIEGGAGYGYTF
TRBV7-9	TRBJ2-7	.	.	TGTGCCAGCAGCTTAGATTTAGGGTCCGAGCAGTACTTC	CASSLDLGSEQYF
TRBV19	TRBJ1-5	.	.	TGTGCCAGTTCCGATCGGGGGGCAGGTAATCAGCCCCAGCATTTT	CASSDRGAGNQPQHF
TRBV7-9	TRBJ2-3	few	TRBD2	TGTGCCAGCAGCTTCTCTAGCGGGAGAAGAAATACGCAGTATTTT	CASSFSSGRRNTQYF
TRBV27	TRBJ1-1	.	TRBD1	TGTGCCAGCAGTTTAACAATATCCACGGGACAGGGTACTGAAGCTTTCTTT	CASSLTISTGQGTEAFF
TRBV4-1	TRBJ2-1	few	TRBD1	TGCGCCAGCAGCCAAGAGCGGACAGGGGACACCTACAATGAGCAGTTCTTC	CASSQERTGDTYNEQFF